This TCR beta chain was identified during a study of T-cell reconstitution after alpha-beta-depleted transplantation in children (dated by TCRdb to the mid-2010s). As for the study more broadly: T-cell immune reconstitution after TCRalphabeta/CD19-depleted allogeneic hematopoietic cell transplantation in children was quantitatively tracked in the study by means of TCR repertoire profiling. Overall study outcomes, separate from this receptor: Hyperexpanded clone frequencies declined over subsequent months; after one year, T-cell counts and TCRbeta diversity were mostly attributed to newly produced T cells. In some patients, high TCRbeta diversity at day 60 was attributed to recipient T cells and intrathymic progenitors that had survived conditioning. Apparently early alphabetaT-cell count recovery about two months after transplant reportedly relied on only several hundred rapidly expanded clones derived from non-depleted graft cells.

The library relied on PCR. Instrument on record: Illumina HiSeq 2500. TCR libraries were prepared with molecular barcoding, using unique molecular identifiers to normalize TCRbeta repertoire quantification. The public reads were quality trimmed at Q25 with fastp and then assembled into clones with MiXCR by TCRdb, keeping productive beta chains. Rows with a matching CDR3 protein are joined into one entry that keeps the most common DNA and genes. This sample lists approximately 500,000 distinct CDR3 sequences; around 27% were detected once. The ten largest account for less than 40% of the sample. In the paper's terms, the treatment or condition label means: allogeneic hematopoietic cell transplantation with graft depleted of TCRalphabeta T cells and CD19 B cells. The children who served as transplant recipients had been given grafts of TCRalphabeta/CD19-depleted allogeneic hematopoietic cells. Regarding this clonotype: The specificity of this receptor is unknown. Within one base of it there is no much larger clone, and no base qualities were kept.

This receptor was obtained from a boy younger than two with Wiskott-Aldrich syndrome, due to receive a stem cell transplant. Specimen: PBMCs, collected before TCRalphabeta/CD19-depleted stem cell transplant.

The DNA is as follows: TGTGCCAGCAGTGACTTTGGAACAGGACTAGCGGGAGGGGGAGAGACCCAGTACTTC. This gives the protein CASSDFGTGLAGGGETQYF. The rearranged chain carries TRBV11-2 and TRBJ2-5, and 15 junctional nucleotides match TRBD2. Trimming leaves V shorter by 6 bases and J shorter by 4 bases, with the junction holding 15 bases beyond the gene matches. CDR1 and CDR2, looked up from the germline V gene, are SGHAT and FQNNGV. Including cysteine and phenylalanine, the CDR3 has 19 amino acids. This entry keeps only the CDR3 DNA: 57 bases, framed from base 1.